This T cell receptor (beta chain) is from a study of cytomegalovirus exposure and HLA in healthy donors. J was trimmed by 6 bases and V by 4 bases; bases with no gene match: 7. Looked up from germline, CDR1 is MNHEY and CDR2 is SVGAGI. The CDR3 sequence is 16 residues long. The PCR was carried out with 60 Vbeta primers and 13 Jbeta primers. Here immunoSEQ multiplex PCR was the method, and the copy in TCRdb shows in-frame clones only, minus some. The sample carries about 140,000 clones, 88% recorded once. Sequencing was performed on PBMCs. V and J are TRBV6-5 and TRBJ1-4, with 11 bases that match TRBD1. The source of this sequence is a woman in her thirties or forties in good health and CMV-seronegative. CDR3 bases: TGTGCCAGCAGTTCCCGGACAGGGGGCGCCTATGAAAAACTGTTTTTT. Its protein product is CASSSRTGGAYEKLFF.